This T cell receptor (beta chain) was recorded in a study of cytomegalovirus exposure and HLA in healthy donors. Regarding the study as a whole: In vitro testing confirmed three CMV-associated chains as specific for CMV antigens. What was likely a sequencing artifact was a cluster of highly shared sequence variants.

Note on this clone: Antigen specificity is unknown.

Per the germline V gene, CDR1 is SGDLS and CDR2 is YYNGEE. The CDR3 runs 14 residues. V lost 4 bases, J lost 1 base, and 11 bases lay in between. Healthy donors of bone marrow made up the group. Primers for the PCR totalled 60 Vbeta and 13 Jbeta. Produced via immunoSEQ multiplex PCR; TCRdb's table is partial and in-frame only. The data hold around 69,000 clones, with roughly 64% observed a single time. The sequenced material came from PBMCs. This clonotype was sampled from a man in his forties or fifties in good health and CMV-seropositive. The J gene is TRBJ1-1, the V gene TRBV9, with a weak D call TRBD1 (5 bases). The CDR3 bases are TGTGCCAGCAGCCCTCGACAGTGGAACACTGAAGCTTTCTTT. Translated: CASSPRQWNTEAFF.